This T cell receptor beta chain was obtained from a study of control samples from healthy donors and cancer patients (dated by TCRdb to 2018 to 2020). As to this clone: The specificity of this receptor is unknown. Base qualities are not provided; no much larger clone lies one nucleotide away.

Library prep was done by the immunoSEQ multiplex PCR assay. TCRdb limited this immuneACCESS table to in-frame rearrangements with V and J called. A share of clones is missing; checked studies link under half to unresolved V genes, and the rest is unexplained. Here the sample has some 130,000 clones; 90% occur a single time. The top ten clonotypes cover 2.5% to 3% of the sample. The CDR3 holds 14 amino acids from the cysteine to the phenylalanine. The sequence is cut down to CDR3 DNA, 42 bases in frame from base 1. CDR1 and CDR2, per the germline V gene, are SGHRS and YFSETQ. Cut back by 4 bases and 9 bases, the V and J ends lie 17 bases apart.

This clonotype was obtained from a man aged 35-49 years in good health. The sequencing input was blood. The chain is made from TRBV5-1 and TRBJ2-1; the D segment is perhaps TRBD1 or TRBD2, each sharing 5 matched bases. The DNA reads TGCGCCAGCAGCCGGGGCAGCGCGACGGCTGAGCAGTTCTTC. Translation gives CASSRGSATAEQFF.